Shown below are 14 T cell receptor beta chains from a single sample sequenced in a study of blood T cell repertoires in COVID-19. Clones were sequenced by immunoSEQ multiplex PCR, and TCRdb holds only the in-frame ones, with some missing. The data show 250,000 to 350,000 clones, with more than 70% seen just once and about 11% held by the top ten. Specimen: peripheral blood. Every receptor here comes from a woman aged 30 to 39 with COVID-19, enrolled during active disease.

V is TRBV4-1 and J is TRBJ2-7; 7 nucleotides match TRBD1. The CDR3 length is 16 residues. J gave up 2 bases and V 0 bases, and 7 bases lay outside the gene matches. CDR1 MGHRA and CDR2 YSYEKL come from the germline V gene. DNA of the CDR3: TGCGCCAGCAGCCAAGATGGAGCAGGGGGAACCTACGAGCAGTACTTC. Translation: CASSQDGAGGTYEQYF.

This clone came up once. This chain joins TRBV7-5 and TRBJ2-7; no check of the table's D call, TRBD2, against the DNA was made. TRBV7-5 is classified as a pseudogene. This CDR3 contains 15 residues. The CDR3 spells CVRSLNSWLAYEQYF. The CDR3 coding sequence is TGTGTCAGAAGCTTAAATTCTTGGCTAGCCTACGAGCAGTACTTC.

This chain connects TRBV10-1 to TRBJ2-7, with 11 bases aligning to TRBD2. CDR3 size: 15 residues. V gave up 5 bases and J gave up 1 base; unmatched junction bases: 4. Looked up from germline, CDR1 is WNHNN and CDR2 is SYGVQD (reference sequence). The DNA of the CDR3 is TGCGCCAGCAGTTTACTAGCGGGGGAATCCTACGAGCAGTACTTC. Amino acid sequence: CASSLLAGESYEQYF.

The chain combines TRBV27 with TRBJ2-7; 8 bases are a match to TRBD1. The CDR3 is 12 amino acids. Germline CDR1 reads MNHEY; CDR2 reads SMNVEV (reference sequence). V was clipped by 5 bases and J by 9 bases; unmatched bases: 6. In DNA, the CDR3 is TGTGCCAGCAGTAACCAGGGGGCGCGGCAGTACTTC. Amino acid sequence: CASSNQGARQYF.

The rearrangement joins TRBV6-5 to TRBJ2-6, with D maybe TRBD1 (5 bases). V was pared by 4 bases and J by 0 bases, with 10 bases between. The CDR3 has 16 residues. CDR1 and CDR2 (germline): MNHEY, SVGAGI. The DNA for the CDR3 is TGTGCCAGCAGTTTGGACATCATCTCTGGGGCCAACGTCCTGACTTTC. It translates to CASSLDIISGANVLTF.

The chain carries TRBV10-3 and TRBJ1-5; no clear D gene. Per germline, CDR1 ENHRY and CDR2 SYGVKD. CDR3 length: 13 residues. Trimming left V 2 bases short and J 6 bases short, with 8 bases between. CDR3 nucleotide sequence: TGTGCCATCAGTGAGAGACTTTTTCAGCCCCAGCATTTT. Its translation is CAISERLFQPQHF.

The chain combines TRBV3-1 (or the pseudogene TRBV3-2) with TRBJ1-1, with TRBD1 as a possible D gene (5 bases). CDR3 length: 12 residues. Germline V gives CDR1 LGHDT, CDR2 YNNKEL (reference sequence). V lost 4 bases to trimming and J lost 7 bases, with 10 bases between them. The CDR3 nucleotides read TGTGCCAGCAGCCCAAGTAGGGGTGAAGCTTTCTTT. Translated: CASSPSRGEAFF.

This chain connects TRBV24-1 to TRBJ1-1; D remains unclear. The ends were cut back, 2 bases at V and 5 bases at J, with 2 bases in the middle. The germline CDR1 and CDR2 sequences are KGHDR and SFDVKD. The CDR3 is 11 amino acids. This CDR3 reads CATSDSTEAFF. The CDR3 DNA is TGTGCCACCAGTGATTCTACTGAAGCTTTCTTT.

This clone has just a few counts. The chain links TRBV6-6 to TRBJ1-1; 9 bases map to TRBD1. The germline V gene encodes CDR1 MNHNY and CDR2 SVGAGI (reference sequence). The V gene end was trimmed by 2 bases and the J gene end by 8 bases; junction bases not matched to a gene: 3. There are 13 residues in the CDR3. Here the CDR3 reads CASSYRDREEAFF. The CDR3 DNA reads TGTGCCAGCAGTTACCGGGACAGGGAAGAAGCTTTCTTT.

The rearrangement joins TRBV5-1 to TRBJ2-1, with TRBD2 identical over 13 bases. Losses at the gene ends were 3 bases for V and 10 bases for J; bases not matched to a gene: 7. The V gene's germline CDR1 is SGHRS and CDR2 YFSETQ. The CDR3 is made up of 15 amino acids. The CDR3 reads CASSSGTSGTLEQFF. The DNA of the CDR3 is TGCGCCAGCAGCTCCGGGACTAGCGGGACCTTGGAGCAGTTCTTC. The whole variable domain, remainder taken from reference TRBV5-1 and TRBJ2-1, is KAGVTQTPRYLIKTRGQQVTLSCSPISGHRSVSWYQQTPGQGLQFLFEYFSETQRNKGNFPGRFSGRQFSNSRSEMNVSTLELGDSALYLCASSSGTSGTLEQFFGPGTRLTVL.

The chain couples TRBV5-1 to TRBJ2-1; 14 bases are a match to TRBD2. The J segment lost 4 bases and the V segment lost 7 bases, leaving 7 bases of the junction unmatched. CDR1 is SGHRS and CDR2 is YFSETQ in the germline V gene. The CDR3 covers 16 residues. DNA of the CDR3: TGCGCCAGCGGACTAGCGGGAGGACAAATATACAATGAGCAGTTCTTC. It yields the protein CASGLAGGQIYNEQFF.

The rearrangement uses TRBV30 and TRBJ1-5; D remains unclear. V lost 0 bases to trimming and J lost 2 bases, with 11 bases between them. Germline loops: CDR1 GTSNPN, CDR2 SVGIG (reference sequence). The CDR3 runs 15 residues. The CDR3 coding sequence is TGTGCCTGGAGTGTACTCTCCGGGGGCAATCAGCCCCAGCATTTT. Residues: CAWSVLSGGNQPQHF.

This clone came up a few times. This rearrangement joins TRBV9 to TRBJ2-7; D is possibly TRBD2 (5 bases). CDR3 length: 13 residues. V was cut by 0 bases and J by 7 bases, with 11 bases left in between. Germline V gives CDR1 SGDLS, CDR2 YYNGEE. The CDR3, as DNA: TGTGCCAGCAGCGTAGGCGAGGGTTTAGAGCAGTACTTC. This encodes CASSVGEGLEQYF.

The genes are TRBV28 and TRBJ2-7; unclear D gene. The germline gives CDR1 MDHEN, CDR2 SYDVKM. This CDR3 is 13 amino acids long. Trimming shortened V by 3 bases and J by 0 bases, and 6 bases separated the two germline ends. CDR3 in amino acids: CASSFYSSYEQYF. In DNA form, the CDR3 reads TGTGCCAGCAGTTTTTACAGCTCCTACGAGCAGTACTTC.